The present T cell receptor beta chain was sequenced within a study of response to subunit inactivated influenza vaccine (dated by TCRdb to about 2018). About the study as a whole: To follow how T cells responded to a trivalent subunit inactivated influenza vaccine, the researchers relied on deep quantitative profiling of the T cell receptor repertoire. Broad study findings and their caveats: The authors proposed that each seasonal influenza vaccination may bring in only a limited number of new T cells.

The library was prepared using RT-PCR. The data were produced on an Illumina HiSeq 2500. In-frame beta chains were kept once TCRdb had trimmed the public reads at Q25 with fastp and called clones with MiXCR. Every distinct CDR3 protein forms one entry, paired with its most common genes and DNA. The sample contains about 780,000 distinct CDR3 sequences, roughly 20% of them found a single time. The leading ten clones occupy approximately 11% of the sample. A word on this clonotype: It lacks a known antigen. One base away there is no much larger clone; base qualities are not given.

V trim: 5 bases; J trim: 9 bases; unmatched bases: 10. The germline V gene (reference sequence) provides CDR1 DFQATT and CDR2 SNEGSKA. Taken from cysteine to phenylalanine, the CDR3 has 13 residues. The sequence is cut down to CDR3 DNA, 39 bases in frame from base 1. The source is a middle-aged man who received an inactivated influenza vaccine. Donor details come from another sample of the same person, matched by shared clones. The chain couples TRBV20-1 to TRBJ2-1; 7 nucleotides in the junction match TRBD1. The specimen was PBMCs from blood, collected roughly 5 days after vaccination. The bases read TGCAGTGCTCCAAGACAGGGTAAAGGTGAGCAGTTCTTC. Its coded protein is CSAPRQGKGEQFF.